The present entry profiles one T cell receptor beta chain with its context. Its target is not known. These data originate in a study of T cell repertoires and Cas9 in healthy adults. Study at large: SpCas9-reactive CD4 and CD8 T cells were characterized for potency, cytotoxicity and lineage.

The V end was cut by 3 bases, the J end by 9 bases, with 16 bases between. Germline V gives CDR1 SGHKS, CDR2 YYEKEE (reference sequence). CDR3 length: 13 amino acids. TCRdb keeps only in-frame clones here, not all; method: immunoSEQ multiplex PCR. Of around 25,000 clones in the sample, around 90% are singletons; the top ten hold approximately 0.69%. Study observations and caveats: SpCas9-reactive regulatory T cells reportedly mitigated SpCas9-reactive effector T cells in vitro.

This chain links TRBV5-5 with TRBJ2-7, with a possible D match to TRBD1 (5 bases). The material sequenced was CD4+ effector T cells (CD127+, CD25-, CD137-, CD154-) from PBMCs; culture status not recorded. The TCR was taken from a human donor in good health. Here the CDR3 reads CASSSDTGWVQYF. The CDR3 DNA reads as TGTGCCAGCAGCTCGGACACGGGTTGGGTGCAGTACTTC.